Listed below are T cell receptor beta chains from one sample, sequenced in a study of beta chain features in type 1 diabetes. This table comes from immunoSEQ multiplex PCR, and its TCRdb copy is limited to in-frame clones, with some not included. The repertoire holds about 650,000 clones, with 12% as singletons. The specimen was naive CD4+ T cells from blood. These receptors originate from a man aged 25-40 years with type 1 diabetes. Each CDR3 is given without its conserved first and last residue. Each record gives: CDR3 protein, J gene, CDR3 length, D gene, V gene. The D gene is left open where the match is weak.

CDR3 protein: ASSSPPSTIY
J gene: TRBJ1-3
CDR3 length: 10
D gene: NA
V gene: TRBV9

CDR3 protein: SVAPRQGSSTDTQY
J gene: TRBJ2-3
CDR3 length: 14
D gene: TRBD1
V gene: TRBV29-1

CDR3 protein: ASSQDLGGTVSYEQY
J gene: TRBJ2-7
CDR3 length: 15
D gene: NA
V gene: TRBV4-3

CDR3 protein: ASTRDREAEAF
J gene: TRBJ1-1
CDR3 length: 11
D gene: TRBD1
V gene: TRBV6-6

CDR3 protein: ASSFFGDSHNEQF
J gene: TRBJ2-1
CDR3 length: 13
D gene: TRBD1
V gene: TRBV7-9

CDR3 protein: ASSSWTDDKNIQY
J gene: TRBJ2-4
CDR3 length: 13
D gene: NA
V gene: TRBV18

CDR3 protein: ASSQERPLDGNVYEQY
J gene: TRBJ2-7
CDR3 length: 16
D gene: NA
V gene: TRBV4-3

CDR3 protein: ASSRDSPLH
J gene: TRBJ1-6
CDR3 length: 9
D gene: NA
V gene: TRBV7-9

CDR3 protein: ASSLAGALNTEAF
J gene: TRBJ1-1
CDR3 length: 13
D gene: NA
V gene: TRBV5-4

CDR3 protein: ATWTASSGNTIY
J gene: TRBJ1-3
CDR3 length: 12
D gene: NA
V gene: TRBV6-1

CDR3 protein: ASSSNSSPYQPQH
J gene: TRBJ1-5
CDR3 length: 13
D gene: NA
V gene: TRBV28

CDR3 protein: ASSVAPRGTEFYNEQF
J gene: TRBJ2-1
CDR3 length: 16
D gene: TRBD1
V gene: TRBV9

CDR3 protein: ASVGSGNYEQY
J gene: TRBJ2-7
CDR3 length: 11
D gene: NA
V gene: TRBV6-6

CDR3 protein: ASSFQGGPGETQY
J gene: TRBJ2-5
CDR3 length: 13
D gene: NA
V gene: TRBV28

CDR3 protein: SVVRDRGTPDFSNYGYT
J gene: TRBJ1-2
CDR3 length: 17
D gene: TRBD1
V gene: TRBV29-1

CDR3 protein: ASSSPQLASADTQY
J gene: TRBJ2-3
CDR3 length: 14
D gene: NA
V gene: TRBV5-1

CDR3 protein: ASSLRQGGETQY
J gene: TRBJ2-5
CDR3 length: 12
D gene: TRBD2
V gene: TRBV5-4

CDR3 protein: ASSPGQGYGYT
J gene: TRBJ1-2
CDR3 length: 11
D gene: TRBD1
V gene: TRBV5-1

CDR3 protein: ASSLGGINGYT
J gene: TRBJ1-2
CDR3 length: 11
D gene: NA
V gene: TRBV5-1

CDR3 protein: ASSQPQGSNYGYT
J gene: TRBJ1-2
CDR3 length: 13
D gene: NA
V gene: TRBV4-2

CDR3 protein: ASSPSPTGPSYEQY
J gene: TRBJ2-7
CDR3 length: 14
D gene: NA
V gene: TRBV4-2

CDR3 protein: ASSEGRYEQY
J gene: TRBJ2-7
CDR3 length: 10
D gene: NA
V gene: TRBV2

CDR3 protein: ASSLVFLAGVSTDTQY
J gene: TRBJ2-3
CDR3 length: 16
D gene: TRBD2
V gene: TRBV7-2

CDR3 protein: AWSVGSTYEQF
J gene: TRBJ2-1
CDR3 length: 11
D gene: NA
V gene: TRBV30

CDR3 protein: ASSEQGLHSPLH
J gene: TRBJ1-6
CDR3 length: 12
D gene: NA
V gene: TRBV2

CDR3 protein: ASSQDHRVEDEQY
J gene: TRBJ2-7
CDR3 length: 13
D gene: NA
V gene: TRBV4-3

CDR3 protein: ASSVKSGGVTDTQY
J gene: TRBJ2-3
CDR3 length: 14
D gene: TRBD2
V gene: TRBV9

CDR3 protein: ASSLPRGRENEQF
J gene: TRBJ2-1
CDR3 length: 13
D gene: NA
V gene: TRBV27

CDR3 protein: ASSPSTVGMNTEAF
J gene: TRBJ1-1
CDR3 length: 14
D gene: NA
V gene: TRBV18

CDR3 protein: ASSSLAGGNNNEQF
J gene: TRBJ2-1
CDR3 length: 14
D gene: TRBD2
V gene: TRBV7-6

CDR3 protein: ASSLTGEGQPQH
J gene: TRBJ1-5
CDR3 length: 12
D gene: TRBD1
V gene: TRBV28

CDR3 protein: ASSEGTATNYGYT
J gene: TRBJ1-2
CDR3 length: 13
D gene: NA
V gene: TRBV2

CDR3 protein: ASSLVGENSPLH
J gene: TRBJ1-6
CDR3 length: 12
D gene: NA
V gene: TRBV7-9

CDR3 protein: ASTALETGELF
J gene: TRBJ2-2
CDR3 length: 11
D gene: NA
V gene: TRBV6-5

CDR3 protein: SVVDSSFYGYT
J gene: TRBJ1-2
CDR3 length: 11
D gene: NA
V gene: TRBV29-1

CDR3 protein: ASSLARELSVYEQY
J gene: TRBJ2-7
CDR3 length: 14
D gene: TRBD2
V gene: TRBV7-9

CDR3 protein: ASSLGGDSVEKLF
J gene: TRBJ1-4
CDR3 length: 13
D gene: NA
V gene: TRBV5-1

CDR3 protein: ASSRGQEQETQY
J gene: TRBJ2-5
CDR3 length: 12
D gene: TRBD1
V gene: TRBV7-2

CDR3 protein: ASSSPDGGEYTDTQY
J gene: TRBJ2-3
CDR3 length: 15
D gene: NA
V gene: TRBV7-6

CDR3 protein: ASSLSRNSSYNSPLH
J gene: TRBJ1-6
CDR3 length: 15
D gene: NA
V gene: TRBV7-9

CDR3 protein: SVEKSPGDTEAF
J gene: TRBJ1-1
CDR3 length: 12
D gene: NA
V gene: TRBV29-1

CDR3 protein: SVEGERGPGNTIY
J gene: TRBJ1-3
CDR3 length: 13
D gene: TRBD1
V gene: TRBV29-1

CDR3 protein: ASSLAVAVAGASDTDTQY
J gene: TRBJ2-3
CDR3 length: 18
D gene: TRBD2
V gene: TRBV7-7

CDR3 protein: ASSLASGAGPYEQY
J gene: TRBJ2-7
CDR3 length: 14
D gene: TRBD2
V gene: TRBV7-2

CDR3 protein: ASSLDRDRLYEQY
J gene: TRBJ2-7
CDR3 length: 13
D gene: TRBD1
V gene: TRBV7-2

CDR3 protein: ASSLRPRDRGNNSPLH
J gene: TRBJ1-6
CDR3 length: 16
D gene: TRBD1
V gene: TRBV7-6

CDR3 protein: ASNGGLRETQY
J gene: TRBJ2-5
CDR3 length: 11
D gene: NA
V gene: TRBV19